What follows are 14 T cell receptor beta chains derived from one specimen sequenced in a study of blood T cell repertoires in COVID-19. The repertoire was sequenced with immunoSEQ multiplex PCR; TCRdb's copy has only in-frame clones and lacks some. The sample carries about 180,000 clones, approximately 85% recorded once. The sequenced sample was peripheral blood. The receptors were sampled from a man between 60 and 75 years old with acute or convalescent COVID-19.

There are a few counts of this clone. The chain is built from TRBV6-6 and TRBJ2-7; D gene uncertain. This CDR3 has 14 residues. V was clipped by 2 bases and J by 0 bases, with 8 bases between them. CDR1 and CDR2 (germline): MNHNY, SVGAGI (reference sequence). The CDR3 region is CASSYEAYSYEQYF. The CDR3 DNA reads as TGTGCCAGCAGTTACGAGGCTTACTCCTACGAGCAGTACTTC.

The rearrangement uses TRBV18 and TRBJ2-7; TRBD1 agrees at 10 bases. There are 16 residues in the CDR3. V shed 3 bases, J shed 4 bases, and the junction held 9 bases outside the gene matches. The germline V gene encodes CDR1 KGHSH and CDR2 LQKENI. The DNA for the CDR3 is TGTGCCAGCTCACCGATAGACAGGGGGCTTGGGTACGAGCAGTACTTC. Protein: CASSPIDRGLGYEQYF.

This chain joins TRBV7-2 and TRBJ2-7; 13 bases are shared with TRBD2. After removal of 2 bases from V and 10 bases from J, the junction contained 5 bases not matched to a gene. CDR1 SGHTA and CDR2 FQGNSA come from the germline V gene. This CDR3 comprises 14 residues. The CDR3 nucleotides read TGTGCCAGCAGCTTACCGGGACTAGCGGGATTTCAGTACTTC. Its translation: CASSLPGLAGFQYF.

The chain joins TRBV5-1 to TRBJ2-7; D possibly corresponds to TRBD1 (6 bases). The CDR3 totals 16 residues. Germline V gene sequence: CDR1 SGHRS, CDR2 YFSETQ. V shed 1 base and J shed 3 bases, with 17 bases lying between them. For the CDR3, the DNA is TGCGCCAGCAGCTTGAGTGGGGGCCTAAATAGCTACGAGCAGTACTTC. Residues: CASSLSGGLNSYEQYF. The variable domain in full, with the rest retrieved from reference TRBV5-1 and TRBJ2-7, is KAGVTQTPRYLIKTRGQQVTLSCSPISGHRSVSWYQQTPGQGLQFLFEYFSETQRNKGNFPGRFSGRQFSNSRSEMNVSTLELGDSALYLCASSLSGGLNSYEQYFGPGTRLTVT.

The J gene is TRBJ1-4, the V gene TRBV6-5; D is perhaps TRBD1 (5 bases). The CDR3 has 14 amino acids. Germline V gene data show CDR1 as MNHEY and CDR2 as SVGAGI. V was clipped by 5 bases and J by 0 bases, with 7 bases between them. CDR3 nucleotides: TGTGCCAGCAGTACAGGCTCAACTAATGAAAAACTGTTTTTT. It encodes CASSTGSTNEKLFF.

The rearrangement uses TRBV7-9 and TRBJ1-1, with 7 bases lining up with TRBD1. The CDR3 length is 14 residues. Trimming removed 5 bases from V and 6 bases from J; junction bases left unmatched: 9. Per the germline V gene, CDR1 is SEHNR and CDR2 is FQNEAQ (reference sequence). The CDR3 protein is CASSLRQGGPEAFF. Here the CDR3 DNA reads TGTGCCAGCAGCCTCAGACAAGGGGGCCCTGAAGCTTTCTTT.

This chain links TRBV7-2 with TRBJ1-3; maybe TRBD1 (5 bases). From germline, CDR1 is SGHTA and CDR2 FQGNSA. The CDR3 length is 14 residues. V was clipped by 6 bases and J by 3 bases, with 12 bases between them. CDR3 region: CASSIGGDGNTIYF. Here the CDR3 DNA reads TGTGCCAGCAGTATTGGAGGGGATGGAAACACCATATATTTT.

The V and J genes are TRBV5-1 and TRBJ2-3, with TRBD2 matching over 9 bases. CDR1 is SGHRS, CDR2 YFSETQ, per germline. The CDR3 loop spans 15 amino acids. Unmatched junction bases numbered 4, after V lost 5 bases and J lost 0 bases. The CDR3 sequence is CASRLLAGSTDTQYF. CDR3 nucleotides: TGCGCCAGCAGGTTACTAGCGGGTAGCACAGATACGCAGTATTTT.

The chain employs TRBV3-1 (or the pseudogene TRBV3-2) and TRBJ1-3; no clear D. This CDR3 spans 16 amino acids. Trimming shortened V by 5 bases and J by 0 bases, and 14 bases separated the two germline ends. CDR1 is LGHDT, CDR2 YNNKEL, per germline (reference sequence). CDR3 sequence (DNA): TGTGCCAGCAGCTTAGGCGTGCAGGACTCTGGAAACACCATATATTTT. Translation gives CASSLGVQDSGNTIYF.

This clone appeared once. CDR3 DNA: TGTGCCATCAGTGGAGCGGCCGGGACAGGGACCCCGAGCACCTCCTACGAGCAGTACTTC. Protein sequence: CAISGAAGTGTPSTSYEQYF. This chain uses TRBV10-3 with TRBJ2-7; 9 bases agree with TRBD1. Trimming at V came to 4 bases and at J to 0 bases, leaving 19 bases not matched to a gene. CDR1 ENHRY and CDR2 SYGVKD come from the germline V gene. This CDR3 region has 20 residues.

V and J are TRBV15 and TRBJ1-1, with a weak D call TRBD1 (5 bases). The V and J ends lost 0 bases and 0 bases respectively, with 14 bases between them. Germline CDR1 reads LNHNV; CDR2 reads YYDKDF (reference sequence). The CDR3 consists of 17 residues. The CDR3 sequence is CATSRDGVGPMNTEAFF. CDR3 in DNA: TGTGCCACCAGCAGAGATGGGGTGGGGCCCATGAACACTGAAGCTTTCTTT. Filled out from reference TRBV15 and TRBJ1-1, the complete variable domain reads DAMVIQNPRYQVTQFGKPVTLSCSQTLNHNVMYWYQQKSSQAPKLLFHYYDKDFNNEADTPDNFQSRRPNTSFCFLDIRSPGLGDTAMYLCATSRDGVGPMNTEAFFGQGTRLTVV.

V is TRBV7-2 and J is TRBJ1-6; 11 bases fit TRBD1. V was pared by 5 bases and J by 9 bases, with 3 bases of the junction left unmatched. The CDR3 sequence is 14 residues long. The germline V gene has CDR1 SGHTA and CDR2 FQGNSA. Written as DNA, the CDR3 is TGTGCCAGCAGCACCGGGACAGGGGGTTCACCCCTCCACTTT. It encodes CASSTGTGGSPLHF. The complete variable domain, with remaining parts taken from reference TRBV7-2 and TRBJ1-6, reads GAGVSQSPSNKVTEKGKDVELRCDPISGHTALYWYRQSLGQGLEFLIYFQGNSAPDKSGLPSDRFSAERTGGSVSTLTIQRTQQEDSAVYLCASSTGTGGSPLHFGNGTRLTVT.

The chain combines TRBV14 with TRBJ2-1; TRBD2 aligns across 7 bases. This CDR3 region has 15 residues. Germline V gives CDR1 SGHDN, CDR2 FVKESK. V dropped 6 bases and J dropped 10; count of bases not matched to a gene: 15. Here the CDR3 reads CASSSGGPDKREQFF. DNA for the CDR3: TGTGCCAGCAGTTCGGGGGGACCCGACAAGAGGGAGCAGTTCTTC.

The chain joins TRBV27 to TRBJ2-7, with TRBD1 as a possible D gene (7 bases). CDR3 length: 16 amino acids. CDR1 is MNHEY and CDR2 is SMNVEV in the germline V gene (reference sequence). Trimming removed 8 bases at V and 3 bases at J, with 23 bases between. CDR3 region: CASGSDSGGNRYEQYF. The CDR3 DNA follows: TGTGCCAGCGGTTCCGACTCAGGGGGGAATCGCTACGAGCAGTACTTC.